This is a list of T cell receptor beta chains from one sample in a study of blood T cell repertoires in COVID-19. The assay was immunoSEQ multiplex PCR, and TCRdb's table has in-frame clones only and misses some. The table records 90,000 to 120,000 clones, around 81% of them present only once. The sequencing sample was made of peripheral blood. The source is a woman between 65 and 79 years old with acute or convalescent COVID-19. Each CDR3 is given with its conserved first and last residue. D genes are given only for firm matches. The size entry is marked missing in some rows and otherwise reads once, few, many or a size class.

TRBD1 TRBJ2-7 NA TRBV6-5 TGTGCCAGCAGTTACCCGGGACAGGGAAGAGGAGGCGAGCAGTACTTC CASSYPGQGRGGEQYF
NA TRBJ1-4 NA TRBV7-8 TGTGCCAGCAGCCTGACAGGAGGAGGCAATGAAAAACTGTTTTTT CASSLTGGGNEKLFF
TRBD2 TRBJ2-3 NA TRBV18 TGTGCCAGCTCACCGTTAGGGACTAGCGGGATTCGTACGCAGTATTTT CASSPLGTSGIRTQYF
NA TRBJ2-7 once TRBV7-3 TGTGCCAGCAGCTTTTTCGACGGGTACTACGAGCAGTACTTC CASSFFDGYYEQYF
TRBD2 TRBJ2-2 NA TRBV28 TGTGCCAGCAGTTTACTAGCGGGGGGGCCTTTCGCCGGGGAGCTGTTTTTT CASSLLAGGPFAGELFF
NA TRBJ2-7 NA TRBV10-2 TGCGCCAGCAGTGACCAGGGGCCAGCCTACGAGCAGTACTTC CASSDQGPAYEQYF
NA TRBJ2-6 NA TRBV7-9 TGTGCCAGCAGACCTCGAGCTCAGGGGGGTTGGGCTGGGGCCAACGTCCTGACTTTC CASRPRAQGGWAGANVLTF
TRBD2 TRBJ2-3 NA TRBV6-5 TGTGCCAGCAGTTATAATAGCGGGGGGCCCCCAGATACGCAGTATTTT CASSYNSGGPPDTQYF
TRBD2 TRBJ2-5 NA TRBV6-2/TRBV6-3 TGTGCCAGCAGCTCCATAAGCGGGGGGGCAGAGACCCAGTACTTC CASSSISGGAETQYF
NA TRBJ1-1 NA TRBV27 TGTGCCAGCATTACAGCCTCTGAAGCTTTCTTT CASITASEAFF
TRBD1 TRBJ1-5 NA TRBV7-9 TGTGCCAGCAGCTTAGAGGGGGCCAATCAGCCCCAGCATTTT CASSLEGANQPQHF
TRBD1 TRBJ1-2 NA TRBV19 TGTGCCAGTAGTATGTGGACAGGGGGCAACTATGGCTACACCTTC CASSMWTGGNYGYTF
TRBD1 TRBJ1-2 NA TRBV27 TGTGCCAGCACGGGACAGCTCAACGCAGTGGATATTTATGGCTACACCTTC CASTGQLNAVDIYGYTF
TRBD2 TRBJ2-1 NA TRBV24-1 TGTGCCACCAGTGACACGGGGGGGAGGGCCTACAATGAGCAGTTCTTC CATSDTGGRAYNEQFF
NA TRBJ1-2 few TRBV24-1 TGTGCCACCAGTGACCCTGGACAGTATGGCTACACCTTC CATSDPGQYGYTF
NA TRBJ1-2 NA TRBV6-1 TGTGCCAGCAGTGAATCCTGGGGGGGCTATGGCTACACCTTC CASSESWGGYGYTF
NA TRBJ1-2 few TRBV20-1 TGCAGTGTTAGTCAGGGAATCTATGGCTACACCTTC CSVSQGIYGYTF
NA TRBJ1-2 few TRBV5-4 TGTGCCAGCAGCTTATCAGGGAACTATGGCTACACCTTC CASSLSGNYGYTF
NA TRBJ2-1 once TRBV9 TGTGCCAGCAGCGTAGGGGCCGTCAATGAGCAGTTCTTC CASSVGAVNEQFF
TRBD1 TRBJ2-3 NA TRBV25-1 TGTGCCAGCAGTCCTCAGGGGGCCCTGAGCACAGATACGCAGTATTTT CASSPQGALSTDTQYF
TRBD1 TRBJ2-1 NA TRBV29-1 TGCAGCGTTGTCCTTGGGACAGGTTTAAATGAGCAGTTCTTC CSVVLGTGLNEQFF
NA TRBJ1-1 NA TRBV28 TGTGCCAGCAGTTTGGTGGCAGGGTGGATGAACACTGAAGCTTTCTTT CASSLVAGWMNTEAFF
NA TRBJ1-5 few TRBV5-1 TGCGCCAGCAGCCTTGGACAGAGTAGCAATCAGCCCCAGCATTTT CASSLGQSSNQPQHF
NA TRBJ2-5 once TRBV7-2 TGTGCCAGCAGCTTAGAGGCGGGGGAGACCCAGTACTTC CASSLEAGETQYF
TRBD1 TRBJ2-7 NA TRBV19 TGTGCCAGTAGTATCCAGGGACAGATTAGCTCCTACGAGCAGTACTTC CASSIQGQISSYEQYF
NA TRBJ1-4 NA TRBV5-1 TGCGCCAGCAGCCCCCAGGACAGCTCTAATGAAAAACTGTTTTTT CASSPQDSSNEKLFF
NA TRBJ1-2 once TRBV10-3 TGTGCCATCAGTGAGTCTGGACAACGTAGCTATGGCTACACCTTC CAISESGQRSYGYTF
NA TRBJ2-7 NA TRBV14 TGTGCCAGCAGCCCAGGGAGGGGGGCCTACGAGCAGTACTTC CASSPGRGAYEQYF